These T cell receptor beta chains were read from a single sample in a study of cytomegalovirus exposure and HLA in healthy donors. Sequenced by immunoSEQ multiplex PCR; TCRdb stores in-frame clones only, minus some. Among about 140,000 clones listed, roughly 80% were seen once. The sequenced material came from PBMCs. The receptors shown here come from a woman between 50 and 59 years old in good health and CMV-seropositive. CDR3s include the opening cysteine and the closing phenylalanine or tryptophan. D genes are given only for firm matches. Size is stated for part of the rows, as once, few or many counts, or as a class when the clone is expanded.

D gene: -
J gene: TRBJ1-1
clone size: -
V gene: TRBV30
CDR3 DNA: TGTGCCTGGAGAGGACAGCGCACCATGAACACTGAAGCTTTCTTT
CDR3 protein: CAWRGQRTMNTEAFF

D gene: -
J gene: TRBJ2-3
clone size: -
V gene: TRBV7-9
CDR3 DNA: TGTGCCAGCAGCTCCAGCCCGCGGGACACAGATACGCAGTATTTT
CDR3 protein: CASSSSPRDTDTQYF

D gene: TRBD2
J gene: TRBJ2-1
clone size: -
V gene: TRBV10-3
CDR3 DNA: TGTGCCATCAGTGAGTTTATAAGGGAGGGCCTGGGGAATGAGCAGTTCTTC
CDR3 protein: CAISEFIREGLGNEQFF

D gene: TRBD1
J gene: TRBJ2-1
clone size: -
V gene: TRBV11-1
CDR3 DNA: TGTGCCAGCAGCGGGGACAGGGGCAACAATGAGCAGTTCTTC
CDR3 protein: CASSGDRGNNEQFF

D gene: TRBD1
J gene: TRBJ1-1
clone size: once
V gene: TRBV10-3
CDR3 DNA: TGTGCCATCAGGAAGGGGACAGGGAACACTGAAGCTTTCTTT
CDR3 protein: CAIRKGTGNTEAFF

D gene: TRBD1
J gene: TRBJ2-3
clone size: -
V gene: TRBV19
CDR3 DNA: TGTGCCAGTAGTATCGGACAGGGGGGAGATACGCAGTATTTT
CDR3 protein: CASSIGQGGDTQYF

D gene: -
J gene: TRBJ1-2
clone size: -
V gene: TRBV5-1
CDR3 DNA: TGCGCCAGCAGCCACGGACAGTCCTATGGCTACACCTTC
CDR3 protein: CASSHGQSYGYTF

D gene: TRBD2
J gene: TRBJ2-5
clone size: -
V gene: TRBV19
CDR3 DNA: TGTGCCAGTAGTATAAGACTAGCGGGGGGGCCCGAGGAGACCCAGTACTTC
CDR3 protein: CASSIRLAGGPEETQYF

D gene: TRBD2
J gene: TRBJ2-3
clone size: -
V gene: TRBV11-3
CDR3 DNA: TGTGCCAGCAGCTCAGGGCCTAGCGGGGTGGGCGACGATACGCAGTATTTT
CDR3 protein: CASSSGPSGVGDDTQYF

D gene: TRBD1
J gene: TRBJ2-1
clone size: -
V gene: TRBV6-5
CDR3 DNA: TGTGCCAGCACCAGCCGGGACAGGGGTTACAATGAGCAGTTCTTC
CDR3 protein: CASTSRDRGYNEQFF